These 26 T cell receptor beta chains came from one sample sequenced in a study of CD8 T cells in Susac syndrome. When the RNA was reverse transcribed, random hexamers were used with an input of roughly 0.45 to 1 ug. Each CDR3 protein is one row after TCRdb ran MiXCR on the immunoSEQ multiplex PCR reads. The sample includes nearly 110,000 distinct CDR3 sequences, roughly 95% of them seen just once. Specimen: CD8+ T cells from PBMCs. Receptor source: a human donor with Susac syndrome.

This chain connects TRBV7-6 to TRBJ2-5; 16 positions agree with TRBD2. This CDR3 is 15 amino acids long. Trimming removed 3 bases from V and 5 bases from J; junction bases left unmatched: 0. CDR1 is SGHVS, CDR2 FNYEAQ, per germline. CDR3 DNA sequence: TGTGCCAGCAGCTTGGGACTAGCGGGGGGGGAGACCCAGTACTTC. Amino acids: CASSLGLAGGETQYF.

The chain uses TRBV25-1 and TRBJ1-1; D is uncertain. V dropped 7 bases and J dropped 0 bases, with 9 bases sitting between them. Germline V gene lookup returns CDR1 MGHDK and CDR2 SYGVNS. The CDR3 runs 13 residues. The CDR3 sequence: CASTGSLNTEAFF. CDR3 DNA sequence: TGTGCCAGCACGGGAAGCCTGAACACTGAAGCTTTCTTT.

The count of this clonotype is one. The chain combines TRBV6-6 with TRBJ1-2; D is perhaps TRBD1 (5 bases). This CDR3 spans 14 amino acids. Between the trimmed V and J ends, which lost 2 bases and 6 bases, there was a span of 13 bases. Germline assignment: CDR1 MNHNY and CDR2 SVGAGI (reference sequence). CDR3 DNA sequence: TGTGCCAGCAGTTACAATCTCGGGGGAGATGGCTACACCTTC. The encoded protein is CASSYNLGGDGYTF.

CDR3 nucleotide sequence: TGCGCCAGCAGCTTCGAGCTGAACACTGAAGCTTTCTTT. Amino acids: CASSFELNTEAFF. V gene TRBV5-1 combines with J gene TRBJ1-1, with no clear D. The CDR3 covers 13 residues. Looked up from germline, CDR1 is SGHRS and CDR2 is YFSETQ. V was pared by 2 bases and J by 0 bases, with 5 bases between. The full variable domain, rest sourced from reference TRBV5-1 and TRBJ1-1, is KAGVTQTPRYLIKTRGQQVTLSCSPISGHRSVSWYQQTPGQGLQFLFEYFSETQRNKGNFPGRFSGRQFSNSRSEMNVSTLELGDSALYLCASSFELNTEAFFGQGTRLTVV.

CDR3 DNA sequence: TGCGCCAGCAGCCAAGAACGTAATGAGGGACCTTATGGCTACACCTTC. Translated, it gives CASSQERNEGPYGYTF. The chain joins TRBV4-3 to TRBJ1-2; the D gene is possibly TRBD1 (5 bases). Germline CDR1 and CDR2: LGHNA and YSLEER. V was pared by 0 bases and J by 5 bases, with 16 bases between. The CDR3 contains 16 residues.

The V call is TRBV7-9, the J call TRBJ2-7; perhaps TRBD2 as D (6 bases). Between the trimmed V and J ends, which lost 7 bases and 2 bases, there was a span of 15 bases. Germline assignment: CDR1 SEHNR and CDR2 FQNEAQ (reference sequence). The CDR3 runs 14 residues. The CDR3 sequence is CASTLGGSAYEQYF. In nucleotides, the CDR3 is TGTGCCAGCACCTTGGGAGGCAGTGCCTACGAGCAGTACTTC.

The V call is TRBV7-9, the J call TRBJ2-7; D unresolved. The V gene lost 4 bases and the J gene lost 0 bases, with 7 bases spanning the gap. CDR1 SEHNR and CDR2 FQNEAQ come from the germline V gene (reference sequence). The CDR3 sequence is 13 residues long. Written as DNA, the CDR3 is TGTGCCAGCAGCTCTCGGGTCTCCTACGAGCAGTACTTC. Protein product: CASSSRVSYEQYF.

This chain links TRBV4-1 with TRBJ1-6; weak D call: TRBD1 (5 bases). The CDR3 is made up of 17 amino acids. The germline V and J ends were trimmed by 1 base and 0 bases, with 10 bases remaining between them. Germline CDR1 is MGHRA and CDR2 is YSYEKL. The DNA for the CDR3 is TGCGCCAGCAGCCAAGGGGGCCTTGGCTCCTATAATTCACCCCTCCACTTT. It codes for CASSQGGLGSYNSPLHF.

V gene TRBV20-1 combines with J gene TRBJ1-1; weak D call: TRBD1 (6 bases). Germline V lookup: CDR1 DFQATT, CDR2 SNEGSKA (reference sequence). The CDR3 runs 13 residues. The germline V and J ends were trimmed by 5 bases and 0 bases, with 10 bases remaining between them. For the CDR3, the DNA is TGCAGTGCTCAGGGGACCATGAACACTGAAGCTTTCTTT. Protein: CSAQGTMNTEAFF.

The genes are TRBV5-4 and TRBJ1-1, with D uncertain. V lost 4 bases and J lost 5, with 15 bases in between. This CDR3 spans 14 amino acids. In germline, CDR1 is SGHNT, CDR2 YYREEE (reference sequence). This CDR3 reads CASSPWRDGTEAFF. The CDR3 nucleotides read TGTGCCAGCAGCCCGTGGAGGGATGGGACTGAAGCTTTCTTT.

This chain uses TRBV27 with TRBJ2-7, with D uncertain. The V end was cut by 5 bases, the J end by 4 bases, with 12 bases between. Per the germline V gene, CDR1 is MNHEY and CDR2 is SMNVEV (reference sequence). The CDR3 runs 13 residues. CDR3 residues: CASSPTVRYEQYF. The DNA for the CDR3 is TGTGCCAGCAGTCCTACTGTACGGTACGAGCAGTACTTC.

The CDR3 is CASSTGMDQYF. The CDR3 coding sequence is TGTGCCAGCAGTACAGGGATGGACCAGTACTTC. V usage is TRBV27 and J usage is TRBJ2-7, with a tentative D call TRBD1 (6 bases). The V and J ends lost 5 bases and 10 bases respectively, with 12 bases between them. The length of the CDR3 is 11 residues. Germline CDR1 reads MNHEY; CDR2 reads SMNVEV (reference sequence).

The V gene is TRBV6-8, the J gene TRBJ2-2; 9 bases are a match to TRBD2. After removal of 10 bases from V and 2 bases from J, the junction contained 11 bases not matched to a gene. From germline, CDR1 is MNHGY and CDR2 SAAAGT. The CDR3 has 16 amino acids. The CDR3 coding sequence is TGTGCCAACCGACCGAGACTAGCGGAAAACACCGGGGAGCTGTTTTTT. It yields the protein CANRPRLAENTGELFF.

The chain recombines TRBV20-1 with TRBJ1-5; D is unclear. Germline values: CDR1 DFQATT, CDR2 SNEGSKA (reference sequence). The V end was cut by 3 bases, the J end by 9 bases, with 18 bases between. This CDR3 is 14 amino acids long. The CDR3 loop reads CSASGERVRWPQHF. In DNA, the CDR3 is TGCAGTGCTAGCGGCGAACGGGTTCGGTGGCCCCAGCATTTT.

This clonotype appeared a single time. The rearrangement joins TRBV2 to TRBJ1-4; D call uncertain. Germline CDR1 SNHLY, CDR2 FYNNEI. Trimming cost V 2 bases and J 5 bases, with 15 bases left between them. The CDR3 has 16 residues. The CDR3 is CASSEYVVGLNEKLFF. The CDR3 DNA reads TGTGCCAGCAGTGAATACGTTGTTGGGCTCAATGAAAAACTGTTTTTT.

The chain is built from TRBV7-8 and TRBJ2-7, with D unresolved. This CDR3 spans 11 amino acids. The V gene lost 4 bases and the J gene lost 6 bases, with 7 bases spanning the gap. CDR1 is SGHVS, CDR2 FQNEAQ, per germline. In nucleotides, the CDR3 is TGTGCCAGCAGCTCCTCGGGCGAGCAGTACTTC. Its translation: CASSSSGEQYF.

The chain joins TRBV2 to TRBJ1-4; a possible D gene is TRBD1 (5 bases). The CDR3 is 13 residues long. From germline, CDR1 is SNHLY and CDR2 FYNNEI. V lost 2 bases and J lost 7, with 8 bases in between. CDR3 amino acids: CASSEWRGEKLFF. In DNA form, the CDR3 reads TGTGCCAGCAGTGAATGGAGGGGTGAAAAACTGTTTTTT.

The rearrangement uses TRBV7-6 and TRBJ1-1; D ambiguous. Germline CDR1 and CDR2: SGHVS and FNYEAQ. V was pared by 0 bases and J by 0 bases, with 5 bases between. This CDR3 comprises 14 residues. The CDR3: CASSLASLNTEAFF. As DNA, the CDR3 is TGTGCCAGCAGCTTAGCTTCATTGAACACTGAAGCTTTCTTT.

CDR3 in DNA: TGTGCCAGCAGTCGCCGGGACAGGGTGCGCGAGCAGTACTTC. Amino acids: CASSRRDRVREQYF. V and J are TRBV27 and TRBJ2-7; TRBD1 matches at 9 bases. Germline V gene sequence: CDR1 MNHEY, CDR2 SMNVEV (reference sequence). The CDR3 covers 14 residues. Germline trimming cut 5 bases from V and 6 bases from J; bases unmatched to any gene: 8.

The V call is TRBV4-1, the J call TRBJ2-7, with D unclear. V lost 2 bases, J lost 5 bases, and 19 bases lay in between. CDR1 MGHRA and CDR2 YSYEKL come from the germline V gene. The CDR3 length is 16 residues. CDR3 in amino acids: CASSQKAPQALDEQYF. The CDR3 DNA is TGCGCCAGCAGCCAAAAGGCTCCCCAGGCCCTCGACGAGCAGTACTTC.

CDR3 in amino acids: CASSPGGPYNEQFF. CDR3 nucleotide sequence: TGTGCCAGCTCACCTGGGGGTCCCTACAATGAGCAGTTCTTC. The chain employs TRBV18 and TRBJ2-1, with D possibly being TRBD1 or TRBD2 (5 bases each). This CDR3 is built from 14 residues. Trimming removed 3 bases at V and 2 bases at J, with 8 bases between. The germline V gene has CDR1 KGHSH and CDR2 LQKENI.

The CDR3 DNA is TGTGCTAGCGGGCCCCGTGACAATGAGCAGTTCTTC. Amino acids: CASGPRDNEQFF. V gene TRBV12-5 combines with J gene TRBJ2-1; no reliable D call. The CDR3 runs 12 residues. Germline V gene lookup returns CDR1 LGHNT and CDR2 FRNRAP. The V and J ends lost 9 bases and 5 bases respectively, with 11 bases between them. The entire variable domain, with the rest obtained from reference TRBV12-5 and TRBJ2-1, is as follows: DARVTQTPRHKVTEMGQEVTMRCQPILGHNTVFWYRQTMMQGLELLAYFRNRAPLDDSGMPKDRFSAEMPDATLATLKIQPSEPRDSAVYFCASGPRDNEQFFGPGTRLTVL.

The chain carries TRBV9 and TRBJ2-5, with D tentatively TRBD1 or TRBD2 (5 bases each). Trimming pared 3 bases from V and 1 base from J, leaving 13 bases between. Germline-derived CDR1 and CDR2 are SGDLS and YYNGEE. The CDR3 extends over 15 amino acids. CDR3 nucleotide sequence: TGTGCCAGCAGCGCCCTCGGGACCTTCCAAGAGACCCAGTACTTC. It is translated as CASSALGTFQETQYF. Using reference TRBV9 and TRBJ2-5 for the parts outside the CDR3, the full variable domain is DSGVTQTPKHLITATGQRVTLRCSPRSGDLSVYWYQQSLDQGLQFLIQYYNGEERAKGNILERFSAQQFPDLHSELNLSSLELGDSALYFCASSALGTFQETQYFGPGTRLLVL.

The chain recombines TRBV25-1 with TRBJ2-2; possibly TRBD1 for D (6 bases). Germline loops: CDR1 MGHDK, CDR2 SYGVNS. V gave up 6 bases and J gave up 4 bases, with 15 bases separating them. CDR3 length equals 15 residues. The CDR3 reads CASRITGSVTGELFF. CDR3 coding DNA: TGTGCCAGCAGAATCACAGGGTCAGTCACCGGGGAGCTGTTTTTT.

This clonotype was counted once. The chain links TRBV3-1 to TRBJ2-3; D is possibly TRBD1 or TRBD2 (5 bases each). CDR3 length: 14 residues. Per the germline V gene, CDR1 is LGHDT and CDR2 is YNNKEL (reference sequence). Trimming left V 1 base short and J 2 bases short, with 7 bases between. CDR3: CASSQGGPTDTQYF. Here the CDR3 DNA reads TGTGCCAGCAGCCAAGGGGGACCCACAGATACGCAGTATTTT.

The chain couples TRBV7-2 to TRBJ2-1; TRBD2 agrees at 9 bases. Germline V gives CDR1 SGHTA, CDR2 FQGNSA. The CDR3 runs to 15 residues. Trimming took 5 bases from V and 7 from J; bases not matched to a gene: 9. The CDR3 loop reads CASSDTSGGPNEQFF. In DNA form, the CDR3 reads TGTGCCAGCAGCGATACCAGCGGGGGGCCTAATGAGCAGTTCTTC.